This T cell receptor (beta chain) was retrieved from a study of CD4+ T cells in melanoma. Libraries were prepared by immunoSEQ multiplex PCR; TCRdb keeps only in-frame clonotypes and omits some of them. Of about 11,000 clones listed, over 60% were seen once; the top ten hold roughly 9.8%. Study findings and constraints: A reported correlation linked neoantigen-specific CD4+ T cells to CD8+, macrophage and B cell function. In melanoma, neoantigen-specific CD4+ T cells reportedly differed in differentiation state.

The germline V gene encodes CDR1 LNHNV and CDR2 YYDKDF (reference sequence). This CDR3 is 15 amino acids long. V was cut by 5 bases and J by 4 bases, with 15 bases left in between. On this clone: What it binds is unknown.

Input material: cells from a culture (not recorded whether cultured in vitro). This receptor was taken from a human donor with melanoma. V is TRBV15 and J is TRBJ1-5; TRBD1 is a possible D gene (5 bases). The CDR3 sequence is CATSWDGRRNQPQHF. The CDR3 region has the DNA TGTGCCACCAGCTGGGACGGCCGGAGGAATCAGCCCCAGCATTTT.